Listed below are T cell receptor beta chains from one sample, sequenced in a study of T cell changes during pregnancy in multiple sclerosis. Here immunoSEQ multiplex PCR was the method, and the copy in TCRdb shows in-frame clones only, minus some. The sample records tens of thousands of clones, approximately 85% being singletons. The sequencing used peripheral blood, collected in the first trimester of pregnancy. These receptors were collected from a female donor with multiple sclerosis, enrolled in a pregnancy study. Each CDR3 is given with its conserved first and last residue. The D gene is left open where the match is weak. The size of a clone is reported for some rows only, either as once, few or many, or as a class for expanded clones.

clone size,J gene,D gene,V gene,CDR3 DNA,CDR3 protein
.,TRBJ2-7,TRBD2,TRBV6-1,TGTGCCAGCAGTGAAAGGGTAGCGGGATCATACGAGCAGTACTTC,CASSERVAGSYEQYF
.,TRBJ2-3,.,TRBV6-5,TGTGCCAGCAGTCCCCTTGGCGGGATCACAGATACGCAGTATTTT,CASSPLGGITDTQYF
.,TRBJ1-2,TRBD1,TRBV5-4,TGTGCCAGCAAGGGACAGGGGGCCAACTATGGCTACACCTTC,CASKGQGANYGYTF
.,TRBJ2-1,TRBD2,TRBV5-1,TGCGCCAGCAGCTTGCTAGCGGGAATCTACAATGAGCAGTTCTTC,CASSLLAGIYNEQFF
few,TRBJ2-1,.,TRBV27,TGTGCCAGCGTCTTGACTGGGGGGAACAATGAGCAGTTCTTC,CASVLTGGNNEQFF
.,TRBJ2-1,TRBD2,TRBV10-3,TGTGCCATCAGCGGACTAGAGAATGAGCAGTTCTTC,CAISGLENEQFF
.,TRBJ1-1,TRBD1,TRBV6-1,TGTGCCAGCAGGGTTCGACAGGGGGCCCCTGAAGCTTTCTTT,CASRVRQGAPEAFF
.,TRBJ2-2,TRBD1,TRBV10-3,TGTGCCATCAGTGAGCCACAGGGGGAGCCTAGAGCCGGGGAGCTGTTTTTT,CAISEPQGEPRAGELFF
once,TRBJ2-5,TRBD2,TRBV19,TGTGCCAGTAGCCGTGACATAGCGGGAGGGCTGGAGACCCAGTACTTC,CASSRDIAGGLETQYF
.,TRBJ2-1,TRBD2,TRBV5-1,TGCGCCAGCAGTCCCGACCTAGCGGGATCCCATGAGCAGTTCTTC,CASSPDLAGSHEQFF
.,TRBJ2-1,.,TRBV7-9,TGTGCCAGCACCTACAGACAGGACCCCTACAATGAGCAGTTCTTC,CASTYRQDPYNEQFF
few,TRBJ1-1,.,TRBV10-3,TGTGCCACCCGACAGGACGACACTGAAGCTTTCTTT,CATRQDDTEAFF
.,TRBJ2-5,TRBD2,TRBV5-4,TGTGCCAGCAGCTTGCTAGCGGGAGGCGGTGGGGAGACCCAGTACTTC,CASSLLAGGGGETQYF
.,TRBJ2-7,.,TRBV5-1,TGCGCCAGCAGCTTGCAACAGGGTACCTACGAGCAGTACTTC,CASSLQQGTYEQYF
.,TRBJ1-3,TRBD1,TRBV2,TGTGCCAGCAGCGATGGGACAGGGGGAAACACCATATATTTT,CASSDGTGGNTIYF
.,TRBJ2-1,.,TRBV7-2,TGTGCCAGCAGCTTAGAGCGGTACAATGAGCAGTTCTTC,CASSLERYNEQFF
.,TRBJ2-7,TRBD1,TRBV6-1,TGTGCCAGCAGGGCCGGGGACAGGGGTACCTACGAGCAGTACTTC,CASRAGDRGTYEQYF
few,TRBJ1-2,TRBD1,TRBV7-2,TGTGCCAGCAGCTTTTCGGGACAGGGTGTCTATGGCTACACCTTC,CASSFSGQGVYGYTF
.,TRBJ2-3,.,TRBV4-2,TGTGCCAGCAGCCAGGCAGGGGGGACAGATACGCAGTATTTT,CASSQAGGTDTQYF
.,TRBJ1-2,TRBD1,TRBV19,TGTGCCAGTAGTCTGAGGACAGGGGGCGCCGTACTGGGCTACACCTTC,CASSLRTGGAVLGYTF
.,TRBJ1-1,.,TRBV7-3,TGTGCCAGCAGCTCCAACCCAGGCACAGAAGCTTTCTTT,CASSSNPGTEAFF
.,TRBJ2-2,TRBD2,TRBV5-1,TGCGCCAGCAGCACACTAGCGGGAGAGGACACCGGGGAGCTGTTTTTT,CASSTLAGEDTGELFF
.,TRBJ2-5,TRBD2,TRBV6-4,TGTGCCAGCAGTGACTACGAGGGAGGGCGAGGCGAATACTTC,CASSDYEGGRGEYF
.,TRBJ2-5,TRBD1,TRBV6-1,TGTGCCAGTGACAGGGGGGGAGTCCAAGAGACCCAGTACTTC,CASDRGGVQETQYF
few,TRBJ2-1,TRBD1,TRBV6-1,TGTGCCAGCAGTGGTACCGGGACAGGGGACTACAATGAGCAGTTCTTC,CASSGTGTGDYNEQFF
.,TRBJ2-2,.,TRBV7-6,TGTGCCAGCAGCTTACAGGGTACGAACACCGGGGAGCTGTTTTTT,CASSLQGTNTGELFF
.,TRBJ1-2,TRBD1,TRBV2,TGTGCCAGACAGGGACAGAACTATGGCTACACCTTC,CARQGQNYGYTF
.,TRBJ1-5,.,TRBV28,TGTGCCAGCAGTTTCGAGCTAACAAGGGGGAATCAGCCCCAGCATTTT,CASSFELTRGNQPQHF
.,TRBJ2-7,TRBD2,TRBV10-3,TGTGCCATCAGGACGGGACTAGCGGGATCCTACGAGCAGTACTTC,CAIRTGLAGSYEQYF